This T cell receptor (beta chain) was found in a study of blood T cell repertoires in COVID-19. On the study more broadly: Spain, Italy and the United States supplied samples that represented acute and convalescent COVID-19. From T cells, B-cell-depleted T cells, or PBMCs came the material, which was cDNA or gDNA.

Germline trimming cut 1 base from V and 9 bases from J; bases unmatched to any gene: 7. This CDR3 is 15 amino acids long. CDR1 is SEHNR and CDR2 is FQNEAQ in the germline V gene (reference sequence). In the original analysis: Reference gene primers were amplified, and this amplification served to estimate nucleated cell counts. Generated by immunoSEQ multiplex PCR, the TCRdb table keeps only in-frame clones and is missing some. That table is the source of V, J and clone size, and D and trimming were worked out from the DNA. The table lists more than 120,000 clones, more than 75% of them singletons. The sample was peripheral blood. The receptor was derived from a human donor with acute or convalescent COVID-19. The donor label of this sample is uncertain. The chain carries TRBV7-9 and TRBJ2-1, with 9 bases identical to TRBD1. The CDR3 bases are TGTGCCAGCAGCTTAGAACAGGGGGCGCCGGGTGAGCAGTTCTTC. This encodes CASSLEQGAPGEQFF.